This entry describes one T cell receptor (beta chain). These data are taken from a study of blood T cell repertoires in COVID-19. V gave up 1 base and J gave up 7 bases, with 11 bases separating them. CDR3 length: 15 amino acids. Germline V gene data show CDR1 as SGHDN and CDR2 as FVKESK. Produced via immunoSEQ multiplex PCR; TCRdb's table is partial and in-frame only. Among some 59,000 clones, approximately 80% were seen once, and the ten largest hold about 20%. Sequencing used peripheral blood. J is TRBJ1-6 and V is TRBV14; tentatively, D is TRBD1 (6 bases). This clonotype originated in a young man with COVID-19, enrolled during active disease. The DNA of the CDR3 is TGTGCCAGCAGCCAAGCACACAGGGTCAATTCACCCCTCCACTTT. It is translated as CASSQAHRVNSPLHF.